This paragraph reports one TCR beta chain. Its specificity is unknown. This sample stems from a study of CD8+ T cells in alopecia areata. Overall study context: The duration of tofacitinib was 6 to 18 months, with 6 months off drug afterward. Findings of the study overall: Lesional scalp, notably in alopecia totalis/universalis, had clonality above that of normal scalp.

The treatment was: oral pan-JAK inhibitor, 5-10 mg twice daily. V was clipped by 2 bases and J by 13 bases, with 15 bases between them. The CDR3 extends over 12 amino acids. Germline V CDR1 and CDR2: SGHTA, FQGNSA. It was cDNA, reverse transcribed from extracted RNA, that served as the sequencing template. Generated by immunoSEQ multiplex PCR, the TCRdb table keeps only in-frame clones and is missing some. The data show roughly 180,000 clones, approximately 51% seen once. This receptor was taken from a human donor with alopecia areata. Sample: CD8+ T cells sorted from blood, taken at roughly week 52, from a patient treated with tofacitinib. This rearrangement joins TRBV7-2 to TRBJ2-7; TRBD1 is a possible D gene (5 bases). CDR3 in DNA: TGTGCCAGCAGCTTATTCAGGGATTCGTTTTACTTC. Translated: CASSLFRDSFYF. The full variable domain, its missing parts supplied by reference TRBV7-2 and TRBJ2-7, is GAGVSQSPSNKVTEKGKDVELRCDPISGHTALYWYRQSLGQGLEFLIYFQGNSAPDKSGLPSDRFSAERTGGSVSTLTIQRTQQEDSAVYLCASSLFRDSFYFGPGTRLTVT.